This T cell receptor (beta chain) was documented in a study of T cell repertoires in cytomegalovirus infection. The study's findings and limits: There were HLA-C-restricted CMV-specific TCR beta clonotypes dominating the ex vivo response. Cumulative public TCR beta family frequency identified carriers of CMV plus the relevant HLA.

TCRdb processed the reads anew with MiXCR; each CDR3 protein has one entry. The sample contains 20,000 to 30,000 distinct CDR3 sequences, approximately 24% of which appear only once. In this sample, this clonotype turned up a few times. Its target is unknown. V shed 5 bases, J shed 9 bases, and the junction held 7 bases outside the gene matches. CDR1 SGHAT and CDR2 FQNNGV come from the germline V gene. This CDR3 has 14 amino acids. The sequenced sample was CD8+ T cells from cultured PBMCs, obtained from culture after CMV antigen stimulation. The receptor was isolated from a human donor in good health (CMV status not recorded). Some clones in this sample may be carry-over from other donors' samples. The chain links TRBV11-2 to TRBJ2-1, with 10 nucleotides matching TRBD1. CDR3: CASSPGQGDVEQFF. The CDR3 nucleotides read TGTGCCAGCAGCCCCGGACAGGGGGACGTTGAGCAGTTCTTC. Combining the CDR3 with reference TRBV11-2 and TRBJ2-1 gives the whole variable domain EAGVAQSPRYKIIEKRQSVAFWCNPISGHATLYWYQQILGQGPKLLIQFQNNGVVDDSQLPKDRFSAERLKGVDSTLKIQPAKLEDSAVYLCASSPGQGDVEQFFGPGTRLTVL.